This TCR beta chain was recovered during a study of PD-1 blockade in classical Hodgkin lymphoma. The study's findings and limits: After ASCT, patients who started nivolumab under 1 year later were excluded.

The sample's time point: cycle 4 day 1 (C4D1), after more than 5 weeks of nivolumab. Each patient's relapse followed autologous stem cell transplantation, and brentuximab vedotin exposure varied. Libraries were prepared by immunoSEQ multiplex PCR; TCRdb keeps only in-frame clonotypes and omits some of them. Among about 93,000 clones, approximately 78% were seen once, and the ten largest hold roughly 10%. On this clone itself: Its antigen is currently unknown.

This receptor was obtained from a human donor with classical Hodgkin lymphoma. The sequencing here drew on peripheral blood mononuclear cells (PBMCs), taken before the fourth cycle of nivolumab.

CDR3 sequence: CASEGGSNQPQHF. CDR3 bases: TGTGCCAGCGAGGGGGGTAGCAATCAGCCCCAGCATTTT. The chain has TRBV19 and TRBJ1-5, with D perhaps TRBD1 (6 bases). Trimming pared 9 bases from V and 0 bases from J, leaving 9 bases between. The CDR3 totals 13 residues. Germline assignment: CDR1 LNHDA and CDR2 SQIVND (reference sequence).